These 32 T cell receptor beta chains were all obtained from the same sample, sequenced in a study of T-cell reconstitution after alpha-beta-depleted transplantation in children. Molecular barcoding with unique molecular identifiers was used for the TCRbeta library. TCRdb ran MiXCR on the PCR reads and lists one entry per CDR3 protein. The table shows some 830,000 distinct CDR3 sequences, with approximately 15% occurring only once. Sequenced material: PBMCs, mostly from graft donor cells, taken 360 days after TCRalphabeta/CD19-depleted stem cell transplant. The origin of the receptors is a male patient between 10 and 17 years old who had a stem cell transplant for acute lymphoblastic leukemia, so the T cells may come from the graft donor.

Comments on this clonotype: A read error is likely, as this CDR3 ends without the conserved phenylalanine or tryptophan. The J gene is TRBJ1-1, the V gene TRBV18, with D maybe TRBD1 (6 bases). In germline, CDR1 is KGHSH, CDR2 LQKENI. The CDR3 is 14 residues long. Trimming took 6 bases from V and 3 from J, leaving 14 bases between them. The CDR3 here is CASSLHRDDTEAFI. DNA of the CDR3: TGTGCCAGCTCTCTTCACAGGGACGACACTGAAGCTTTCATT.

The chain recombines TRBV27 with TRBJ1-5, with D hard to call. Trimming cost V 4 bases and J 5 bases, with 12 bases left between them. This CDR3 is built from 14 residues. Germline CDR1 and CDR2: MNHEY and SMNVEV (reference sequence). The CDR3 spells CASSSFATYQPQHF. CDR3 bases: TGTGCCAGCAGTTCGTTCGCCACCTATCAGCCCCAGCATTTT.

This clonotype came up many times. The chain uses TRBV12-3 or TRBV12-4 and TRBJ1-2; D is perhaps TRBD1 (6 bases). The V gene lost 1 base and the J gene lost 4 bases, with 13 bases spanning the gap. The CDR3 loop spans 15 amino acids. As DNA, the CDR3 is TGTGCCAGCAGTTTAGAGGGGGTGCCGACCTATGGCTACACCTTC. Translating gives CASSLEGVPTYGYTF.

This chain connects TRBV7-9 to TRBJ2-3; D not resolved. Germline V gives CDR1 SEHNR, CDR2 FQNEAQ (reference sequence). The CDR3 is 14 amino acids. V dropped 1 base and J dropped 2 bases, with 7 bases sitting between them. CDR3 protein: CASSLGVVTDTQYF. The CDR3 nucleotides read TGTGCCAGCAGCTTAGGCGTCGTCACAGATACGCAGTATTTT. The full variable domain, completed using reference TRBV7-9 and TRBJ2-3, is DTGVSQNPRHKITKRGQNVTFRCDPISEHNRLYWYRQTLGQGPEFLTYFQNEAQLEKSRLLSDRFSAERPKGSFSTLEIQRTEQGDSAMYLCASSLGVVTDTQYFGPGTRLTVL.

The chain is built from TRBV11-1 and TRBJ2-5; weak D call: TRBD1 (5 bases). In germline, CDR1 is SGHAT, CDR2 FQDESV (reference sequence). CDR3 size: 15 residues. V lost 5 bases, J lost 5 bases, and 18 bases lay in between. This CDR3 is CASSLRDTFSETQYF. CDR3 DNA: TGTGCCAGCAGCCTCAGGGATACCTTTTCGGAGACCCAGTACTTC.

In its sample, this clonotype was seen many times. This chain links TRBV5-1 with TRBJ2-7; 10 bases align to TRBD1. The CDR3 is 15 amino acids. The trim removed 5 bases at V and 3 bases at J, leaving 8 bases unmatched. Germline V gives CDR1 SGHRS, CDR2 YFSETQ. In DNA form, the CDR3 reads TGCGCCAGCAGGGCAGGGGACAGGGGTTTCTACGAGCAGTACTTC. It specifies CASRAGDRGFYEQYF.

The chain combines TRBV9 with TRBJ2-3; no definite D call. The CDR3 consists of 13 residues. Between the trimmed V and J ends, which lost 1 base and 4 bases, there was a span of 7 bases. Per germline, CDR1 SGDLS and CDR2 YYNGEE. The CDR3 reads CASSVYRADTQYF. In DNA form, the CDR3 reads TGTGCCAGCAGCGTATATCGGGCAGATACGCAGTATTTT.

In its sample, this clonotype was seen a few times. V and J are TRBV5-1 and TRBJ2-3; D call uncertain. V gave up 2 bases and J gave up 2 bases, with 12 bases separating them. CDR3 size: 15 residues. Germline CDR1 and CDR2: SGHRS and YFSETQ. The CDR3 sequence is CASSFSSPLTDTQYF. The CDR3 DNA is TGCGCCAGCAGCTTCTCCAGCCCCCTCACAGATACGCAGTATTTT.

This clonotype was found a few times. The J gene is TRBJ2-7, the V gene TRBV30; D is possibly TRBD1 (6 bases). Germline V gives CDR1 GTSNPN, CDR2 SVGIG (reference sequence). V dropped 5 bases and J dropped 5 bases, with 10 bases sitting between them. The CDR3 covers 11 residues. CDR3 amino acids: CAWHRAHEQYF. DNA of the CDR3: TGTGCCTGGCACAGGGCCCACGAGCAGTACTTC.

This clonotype has just a few counts. The chain couples TRBV12-3 or TRBV12-4 to TRBJ1-5; no clear D gene. This CDR3 region has 16 residues. V dropped 3 bases and J dropped 1 base, with 13 bases sitting between them. The CDR3, as DNA: TGTGCCAGCAGTTTGGGTCACGGCGAAAGCAATCAGCCCCAGCATTTT. This codes for CASSLGHGESNQPQHF.

The rearrangement uses TRBV7-8 and TRBJ2-1; D perhaps matches TRBD1 (6 bases). The CDR3 totals 15 residues. V was trimmed by 1 base and J by 3 bases, leaving 10 bases between them. CDR1 and CDR2 from the germline V gene are SGHVS and FQNEAQ. The CDR3 nucleotides read TGTGCCAGCAGCTTAGGAGCGGACAGCTACAATGAGCAGTTCTTC. Translated: CASSLGADSYNEQFF.

The chain couples TRBV7-9 to TRBJ2-5, with 8 bases identical to TRBD1. The V gene end was trimmed by 5 bases and the J gene end by 5 bases; junction bases not matched to a gene: 7. The CDR3 is made up of 14 amino acids. Per the germline V gene, CDR1 is SEHNR and CDR2 is FQNEAQ (reference sequence). The CDR3 DNA is TGTGCCAGCAGCCTGCAGGGGGCTTGGGAGACCCAGTACTTC. It codes for CASSLQGAWETQYF.

This clonotype was seen more than once but under ten times. V gene TRBV5-1 combines with J gene TRBJ2-1; 13 nucleotides align to TRBD2. CDR1 and CDR2 from the germline V gene are SGHRS and YFSETQ. With V trimmed by 4 bases and J by 8 bases, 6 bases remained unmatched. The CDR3 loop spans 15 amino acids. The CDR3 bases are TGCGCCAGCAGCCCGAGGACTAGCGGGAGTTATGAGCAGTTCTTC. Protein: CASSPRTSGSYEQFF.

This clonotype was picked up a small number of times. The V gene is TRBV18, the J gene TRBJ1-2; D unresolved. The CDR3 runs to 14 residues. Germline CDR1 and CDR2: KGHSH and LQKENI. V lost 3 bases to trimming and J lost 8 bases, with 16 bases between them. CDR3 residues: CASSPGGSLRGYTF. The CDR3 DNA follows: TGTGCCAGCTCACCGGGTGGAAGTTTGAGGGGCTACACCTTC. The complete variable domain, with remaining parts taken from reference TRBV18 and TRBJ1-2, reads NAGVMQNPRHLVRRRGQEARLRCSPMKGHSHVYWYRQLPEEGLKFMVYLQKENIIDESGMPKERFSAEFPKEGPSILRIQQVVRGDSAAYFCASSPGGSLRGYTFGSGTRLTVV.

This clonotype was observed a handful of times. V is TRBV5-1 and J is TRBJ2-3; unclear D gene. The V end lost 0 bases, the J end lost 2 bases, and 10 bases lay between the germline ends. Per germline, CDR1 SGHRS and CDR2 YFSETQ. This CDR3 has 15 residues. CDR3 in DNA: TGCGCCAGCAGCTTGGGTCGACCTTTCACAGATACGCAGTATTTT. Translating it yields CASSLGRPFTDTQYF. Using reference TRBV5-1 and TRBJ2-3 for the parts outside the CDR3, the full variable domain is KAGVTQTPRYLIKTRGQQVTLSCSPISGHRSVSWYQQTPGQGLQFLFEYFSETQRNKGNFPGRFSGRQFSNSRSEMNVSTLELGDSALYLCASSLGRPFTDTQYFGPGTRLTVL.

With respect to this clonotype: The missing conserved phenylalanine or tryptophan at the end of this CDR3 makes a read error likely. The rearrangement joins TRBV20-1 to TRBJ1-2; possibly TRBD1 for D (6 bases). The CDR3 spans 15 residues. The germline V gene encodes CDR1 DFQATT and CDR2 SNEGSKA (reference sequence). The V and J ends lost 1 base and 3 bases respectively, with 15 bases between them. In nucleotides, the CDR3 is TGCAGTGCTAGAGTACAGGGCAGGTCCCACTATGGCTACACCTAC. Protein product: CSARVQGRSHYGYTY.

The V and J genes are TRBV5-1 and TRBJ2-1; tentative D call: TRBD2 (6 bases). V lost 2 bases to trimming and J lost 4 bases, with 16 bases between them. Germline-derived CDR1 and CDR2 are SGHRS and YFSETQ. The CDR3 consists of 16 residues. The CDR3 DNA reads as TGCGCCAGCAGCTTTCAGCGGGCGGAGGGGTACAATGAGCAGTTCTTC. Protein: CASSFQRAEGYNEQFF.

Only a few counts were recorded for this clonotype. This chain connects TRBV11-2 to TRBJ2-5; 14 nucleotides agree with TRBD2. The trim removed 4 bases at V and 0 bases at J, leaving 7 bases unmatched. The CDR3 runs to 18 residues. In germline, CDR1 is SGHAT, CDR2 FQNNGV. The CDR3 DNA follows: TGTGCCAGCAGCTCCGGACTAGCGGGAGGCCACTACCAAGAGACCCAGTACTTC. Translating it yields CASSSGLAGGHYQETQYF.

This clonotype was found many times. This chain joins TRBV9 and TRBJ2-1; D gene ambiguous. Germline assignment: CDR1 SGDLS and CDR2 YYNGEE. Trimming pared 3 bases from V and 5 bases from J, leaving 3 bases between. The CDR3 totals 11 residues. Here the CDR3 reads CASSADNEQFF. In nucleotides, the CDR3 is TGTGCCAGCAGCGCCGACAATGAGCAGTTCTTC.

This clonotype was picked up many times. The V gene is TRBV12-3 or TRBV12-4, the J gene TRBJ2-3; TRBD1 might be the D (5 bases). V lost 10 bases and J 3 bases, leaving 14 bases between the germline ends. The CDR3 sequence is 13 residues long. The CDR3 sequence: CAISKGATDTQYF. In nucleotides, the CDR3 is TGTGCCATCTCTAAAGGGGCAACAGATACGCAGTATTTT.

This chain links TRBV7-6 with TRBJ2-7; 8 bases line up with TRBD1. The CDR3 totals 15 residues. Trimming at V came to 3 bases and at J to 2 bases, leaving 6 bases not matched to a gene. Germline lookup yields CDR1 SGHVS and CDR2 FNYEAQ. CDR3 sequence: CASSFTDRGAYEQYF. The CDR3 nucleotides are TGTGCCAGCAGCTTCACCGACAGGGGAGCCTACGAGCAGTACTTC. The full variable domain, completed using reference TRBV7-6 and TRBJ2-7, is GAGVSQSPRYKVTKRGQDVALRCDPISGHVSLYWYRQALGQGPEFLTYFNYEAQQDKSGLPNDRFSAERPEGSISTLTIQRTEQRDSAMYRCASSFTDRGAYEQYFGPGTRLTVT.

This clonotype has ten or more counts. The V and J genes are TRBV9 and TRBJ2-7; 12 nucleotides agree with TRBD1. CDR1 and CDR2 from the germline V gene are SGDLS and YYNGEE. This CDR3 comprises 17 residues. With V trimmed by 4 bases and J by 6 bases, 14 bases remained unmatched. The CDR3 sequence is CASSFLRDRGPLGEQYF. The CDR3 nucleotides read TGTGCCAGCAGCTTTCTTAGGGACAGGGGGCCTTTGGGCGAGCAGTACTTC.

The genes are TRBV5-6 and TRBJ1-5; D gene unclear. This CDR3 has 13 residues. Germline values: CDR1 SGHDT, CDR2 YYEEEE. V was cut by 2 bases and J by 8 bases, with 11 bases left in between. The CDR3 nucleotides are TGTGCCAGCAGCTTTGACTCCTTTGAGCCCCAGCATTTT. Translation gives CASSFDSFEPQHF.

This clonotype came up a few times. The V call is TRBV7-2, the J call TRBJ2-4; D remains unclear. The ends were cut back, 7 bases at V and 0 bases at J, with 16 bases in the middle. There are 16 residues in the CDR3. Germline assignment: CDR1 SGHTA and CDR2 FQGNSA. The CDR3 region is CASIPEQYLAKNIQYF. CDR3 DNA: TGTGCCAGCATCCCGGAACAGTACTTAGCCAAAAACATTCAGTACTTC. Full variable domain (remainder filled in from reference TRBV7-2 and TRBJ2-4): GAGVSQSPSNKVTEKGKDVELRCDPISGHTALYWYRQSLGQGLEFLIYFQGNSAPDKSGLPSDRFSAERTGGSVSTLTIQRTQQEDSAVYLCASIPEQYLAKNIQYFGAGTRLSVL.

The rearrangement joins TRBV28 to TRBJ1-5; 9 positions agree with TRBD1. CDR3 length: 18 amino acids. V shed 3 bases, J shed 0 bases, and the junction held 9 bases outside the gene matches. Germline loops: CDR1 MDHEN, CDR2 SYDVKM. CDR3 bases: TGTGCCAGCAGTTTTACCATGGGACAGGGAAATAGCAATCAGCCCCAGCATTTT. This codes for CASSFTMGQGNSNQPQHF.

The chain has TRBV29-1 and TRBJ2-7; D not resolved. Deletions cut 3 bases from V and 2 bases from J, with 11 bases between. The CDR3 sequence is 13 residues long. CDR1 and CDR2 from the germline V gene are SQVTM and ANQGSEA. In DNA, the CDR3 is TGCAGCGTTGAGATCGCGACAACCTACGAGCAGTACTTC. Translated, it gives CSVEIATTYEQYF.

V usage is TRBV24-1 and J usage is TRBJ2-5, with 10 bases lining up with TRBD2. J lost 6 bases, V lost 5 bases, and 5 bases had no gene match. CDR1 and CDR2 (germline): KGHDR, SFDVKD. The length of the CDR3 is 14 residues. The CDR3 here is CATSVAGGRQTQYF. CDR3 sequence (DNA): TGTGCCACCAGTGTAGCGGGAGGAAGACAGACCCAGTACTTC.

V gene TRBV4-1 combines with J gene TRBJ2-4; 10 bases agree with TRBD2. V shed 1 base, J shed 8 bases, and the junction held 11 bases outside the gene matches. The germline V gene encodes CDR1 MGHRA and CDR2 YSYEKL. This CDR3 contains 17 residues. CDR3 residues: CASSQVPSGSGRDIQYF. CDR3 nucleotides: TGCGCCAGCAGCCAAGTCCCTAGCGGGAGTGGGAGGGACATTCAGTACTTC.

V is TRBV18 and J is TRBJ1-5, with D possibly being TRBD1 (6 bases). Trimming left V 5 bases short and J 4 bases short, with 12 bases between. The germline V gene has CDR1 KGHSH and CDR2 LQKENI. The CDR3 is 14 amino acids. CDR3 DNA: TGTGCCAGCTCAGTACAGGGTTGGAATCAGCCCCAGCATTTT. This sequence encodes CASSVQGWNQPQHF. The variable domain in full, completed from reference TRBV18 and TRBJ1-5, reads NAGVMQNPRHLVRRRGQEARLRCSPMKGHSHVYWYRQLPEEGLKFMVYLQKENIIDESGMPKERFSAEFPKEGPSILRIQQVVRGDSAAYFCASSVQGWNQPQHFGDGTRLSIL.

The V and J genes are TRBV5-6 and TRBJ2-7, with D unresolved. V lost 1 base and J lost 3, with 14 bases in between. The CDR3 runs 15 residues. Germline CDR1 SGHDT, CDR2 YYEEEE. The CDR3 is CASSLIQTYYYEQYF. Here the CDR3 DNA reads TGTGCCAGCAGCTTGATACAGACCTATTACTACGAGCAGTACTTC.

This clonotype has just a few counts. The chain links TRBV27 to TRBJ2-1, with 10 bases lining up with TRBD1. Germline loops: CDR1 MNHEY, CDR2 SMNVEV (reference sequence). V shed 2 bases and J 3 bases; nucleotides not matched to a gene: 4. This CDR3 region has 16 residues. The DNA for the CDR3 is TGTGCCAGCAGTTTACAGGGGACAGGGGTCTACAATGAGCAGTTCTTC. It translates to CASSLQGTGVYNEQFF.

This clonotype showed up just a few times. This chain links TRBV29-1 with TRBJ2-7; D is unresolved. This CDR3 comprises 13 residues. The V gene lost 4 bases and the J gene lost 4 bases, with 14 bases spanning the gap. Germline CDR1 and CDR2: SQVTM and ANQGSEA. CDR3 protein: CSVVPQAPYEQYF. The CDR3 DNA is TGCAGCGTTGTCCCCCAAGCCCCTTACGAGCAGTACTTC.